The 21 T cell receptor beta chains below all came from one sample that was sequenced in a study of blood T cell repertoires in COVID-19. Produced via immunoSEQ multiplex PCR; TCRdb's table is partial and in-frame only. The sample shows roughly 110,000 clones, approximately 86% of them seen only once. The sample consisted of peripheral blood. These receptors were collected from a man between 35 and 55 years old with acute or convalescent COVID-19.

DNA of the CDR3: TGTGCCAGCAGCTTGGTGACAGGGACACAAGAGACCCAGTACTTC. Its protein product is CASSLVTGTQETQYF. J is TRBJ2-5 and V is TRBV11-2, with 7 nucleotides matching TRBD1. This CDR3 spans 15 amino acids. Trimming cost V 3 bases and J 2 bases; bases outside gene matches: 6. Germline CDR1 reads SGHAT; CDR2 reads FQNNGV.

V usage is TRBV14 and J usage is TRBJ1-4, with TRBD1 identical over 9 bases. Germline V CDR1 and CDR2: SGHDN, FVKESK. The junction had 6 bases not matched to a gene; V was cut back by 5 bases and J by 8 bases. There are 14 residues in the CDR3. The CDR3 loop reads CASSTGTGYEKLFF. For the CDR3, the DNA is TGTGCCAGCAGCACCGGGACAGGGTACGAAAAACTGTTTTTT. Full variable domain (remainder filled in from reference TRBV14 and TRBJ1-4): EAGVTQFPSHSVIEKGQTVTLRCDPISGHDNLYWYRRVMGKEIKFLLHFVKESKQDESGMPNNRFLAERTGGTYSTLKVQPAELEDSGVYFCASSTGTGYEKLFFGSGTQLSVL.

The CDR3 nucleotides read TGTGCCTGGCAGGCTGGGACTAGTCCCTCGGAGACCCAGTACTTC. Translation gives CAWQAGTSPSETQYF. This sequence joins TRBV30 and TRBJ2-5; 8 nucleotides agree with TRBD2. The V and J ends lost 5 bases and 5 bases, in that order; junction bases with no gene match: 13. The CDR3 consists of 15 residues. The germline V gene encodes CDR1 GTSNPN and CDR2 SVGIG (reference sequence).

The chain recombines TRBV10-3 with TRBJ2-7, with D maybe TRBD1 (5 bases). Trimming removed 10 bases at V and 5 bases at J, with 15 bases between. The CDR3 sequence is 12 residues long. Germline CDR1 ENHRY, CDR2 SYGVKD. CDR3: CATSSGSHEQYF. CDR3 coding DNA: TGTGCCACCTCATCAGGGTCTCACGAGCAGTACTTC.

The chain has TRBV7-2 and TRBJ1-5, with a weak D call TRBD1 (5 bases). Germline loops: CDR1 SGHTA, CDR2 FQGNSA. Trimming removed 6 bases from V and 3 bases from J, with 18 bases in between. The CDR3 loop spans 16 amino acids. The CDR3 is CASSPGGGTNNQPQHF. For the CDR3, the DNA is TGTGCCAGCAGTCCCGGGGGAGGAACCAACAATCAGCCCCAGCATTTT.

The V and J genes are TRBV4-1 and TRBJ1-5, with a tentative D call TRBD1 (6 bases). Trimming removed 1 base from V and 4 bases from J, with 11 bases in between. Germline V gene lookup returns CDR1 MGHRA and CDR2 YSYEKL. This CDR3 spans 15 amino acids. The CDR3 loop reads CASSQVGQTNQPQHF. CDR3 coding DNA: TGCGCCAGCAGCCAAGTCGGACAGACTAATCAGCCCCAGCATTTT.

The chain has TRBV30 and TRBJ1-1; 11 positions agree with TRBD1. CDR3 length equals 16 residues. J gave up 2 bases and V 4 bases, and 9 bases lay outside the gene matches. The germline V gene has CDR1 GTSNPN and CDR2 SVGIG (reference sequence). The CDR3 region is CAWKRTGGLTNTEAFF. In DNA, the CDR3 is TGTGCCTGGAAAAGGACAGGGGGCCTAACCAACACTGAAGCTTTCTTT.

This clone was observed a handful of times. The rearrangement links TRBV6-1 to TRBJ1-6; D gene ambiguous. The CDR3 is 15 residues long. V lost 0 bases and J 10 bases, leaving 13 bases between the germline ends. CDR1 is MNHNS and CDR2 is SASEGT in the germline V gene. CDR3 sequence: CASSEARLLGSPLHF. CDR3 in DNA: TGTGCCAGCAGTGAAGCAAGACTACTCGGGTCACCCCTCCACTTT.

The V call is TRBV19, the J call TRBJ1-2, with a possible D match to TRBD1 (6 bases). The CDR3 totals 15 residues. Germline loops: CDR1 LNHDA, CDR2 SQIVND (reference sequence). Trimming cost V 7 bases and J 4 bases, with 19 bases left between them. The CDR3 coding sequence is TGTGCCAGTAACCCGGACAGACTGGGGGTCTATGGCTACACCTTC. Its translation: CASNPDRLGVYGYTF.

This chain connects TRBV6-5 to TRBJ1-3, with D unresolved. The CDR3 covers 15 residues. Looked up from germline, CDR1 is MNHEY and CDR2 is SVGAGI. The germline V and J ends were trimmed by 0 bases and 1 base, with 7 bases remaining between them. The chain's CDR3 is CASSYSRTSGNTIYF. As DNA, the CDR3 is TGTGCCAGCAGTTACTCCCGGACTTCTGGAAACACCATATATTTT.

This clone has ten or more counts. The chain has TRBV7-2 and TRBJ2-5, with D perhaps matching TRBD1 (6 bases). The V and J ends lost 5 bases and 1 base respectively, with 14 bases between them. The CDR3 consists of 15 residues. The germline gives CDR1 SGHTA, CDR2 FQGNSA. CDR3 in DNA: TGTGCCAGCAGCCAACAGGGCGGTGGCCAAGAGACCCAGTACTTC. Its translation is CASSQQGGGQETQYF.

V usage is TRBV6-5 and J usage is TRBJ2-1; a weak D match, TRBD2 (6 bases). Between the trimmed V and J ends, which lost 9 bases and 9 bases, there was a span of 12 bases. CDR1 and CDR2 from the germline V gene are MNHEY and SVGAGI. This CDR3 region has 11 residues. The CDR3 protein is CASGGGSEQFF. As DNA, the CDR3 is TGTGCCAGTGGTGGGGGGAGTGAGCAGTTCTTC.

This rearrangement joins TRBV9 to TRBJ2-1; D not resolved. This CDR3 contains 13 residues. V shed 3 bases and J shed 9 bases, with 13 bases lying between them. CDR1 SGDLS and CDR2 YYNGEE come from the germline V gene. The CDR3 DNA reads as TGTGCCAGCAGCGCCCTAATTACTGGTGAGCAGTTCTTC. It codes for CASSALITGEQFF.

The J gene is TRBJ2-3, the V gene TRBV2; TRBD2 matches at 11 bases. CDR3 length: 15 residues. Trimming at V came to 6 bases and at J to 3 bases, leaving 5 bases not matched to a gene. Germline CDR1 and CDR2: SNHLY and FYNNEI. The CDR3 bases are TGTGCCAGCAGGACCGGGACTAGCGGTACAGATACGCAGTATTTT. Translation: CASRTGTSGTDTQYF.

CDR3 nucleotide sequence: TGCGCCAGCAGCGCCGACACGAGCTCCTATAATTCACCCCTCCACTTT. Protein product: CASSADTSSYNSPLHF. The chain couples TRBV4-1 to TRBJ1-6; no definite D call. The germline CDR1 and CDR2 sequences are MGHRA and YSYEKL. Trimming took off 5 bases at V and 0 bases at J, with 11 bases between the two ends. There are 16 residues in the CDR3.

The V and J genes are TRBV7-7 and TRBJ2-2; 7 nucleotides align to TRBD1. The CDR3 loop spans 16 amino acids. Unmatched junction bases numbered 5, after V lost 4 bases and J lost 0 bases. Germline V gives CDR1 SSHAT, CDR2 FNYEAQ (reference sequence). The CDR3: CASSSWTGPNTGELFF. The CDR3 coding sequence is TGTGCCAGCAGCTCTTGGACAGGTCCGAACACCGGGGAGCTGTTTTTT.

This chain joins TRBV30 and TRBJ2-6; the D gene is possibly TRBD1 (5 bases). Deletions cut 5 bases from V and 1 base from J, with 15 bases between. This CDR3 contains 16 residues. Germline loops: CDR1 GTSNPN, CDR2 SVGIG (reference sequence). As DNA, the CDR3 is TGTGCCTGGTCTGGGGCCGTTGAATCTGGGGCCAACGTCCTGACTTTC. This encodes CAWSGAVESGANVLTF. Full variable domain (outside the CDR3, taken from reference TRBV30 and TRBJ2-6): SQTIHQWPATLVQPVGSPLSLECTVEGTSNPNLYWYRQAAGRGLQLLFYSVGIGQISSEVPQNLSASRPQDRQFILSSKKLLLSDSGFYLCAWSGAVESGANVLTFGAGSRLTVL.

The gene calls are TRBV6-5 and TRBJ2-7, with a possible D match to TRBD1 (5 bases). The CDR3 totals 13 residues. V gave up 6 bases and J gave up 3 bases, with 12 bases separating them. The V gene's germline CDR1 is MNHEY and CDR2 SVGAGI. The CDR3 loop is CASSRQLLYEQYF. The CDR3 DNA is TGTGCCAGCAGCCGACAGCTGCTCTACGAGCAGTACTTC.

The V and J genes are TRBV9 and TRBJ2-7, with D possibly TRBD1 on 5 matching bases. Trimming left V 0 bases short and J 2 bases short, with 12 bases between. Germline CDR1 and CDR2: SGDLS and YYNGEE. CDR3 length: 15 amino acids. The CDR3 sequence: CASSVAPDSPYEQYF. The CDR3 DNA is TGTGCCAGCAGCGTAGCACCCGACAGTCCCTACGAGCAGTACTTC.

The CDR3 DNA sequence: TGCAGCGTGGGAGGGGGTTACGATCAGCCCCAGCATTTT. Translation gives CSVGGGYDQPQHF. The chain employs TRBV29-1 and TRBJ1-5; D is perhaps TRBD1 (6 bases). This CDR3 has 13 residues. V was cut by 6 bases and J by 5 bases, with 14 bases left in between. Germline-derived CDR1 and CDR2 are SQVTM and ANQGSEA.

Written as DNA, the CDR3 is TGCGCCAGCAGCTTCGGGATTCGGCAGGGGGGCGCCGAGCAGTACTTC. This gives the protein CASSFGIRQGGAEQYF. The chain couples TRBV5-1 to TRBJ2-7; D may be TRBD1 (7 bases). V lost 2 bases and J 6 bases, leaving 21 bases between the germline ends. The germline V gene encodes CDR1 SGHRS and CDR2 YFSETQ. CDR3 length equals 16 residues.